Here is one T cell receptor (beta chain) with its context. Its antigen remains unidentified. This CDR3 has 15 residues. CDR1 and CDR2 (germline): MNHEY, SVGAGI. V gave up 6 bases and J gave up 3 bases; unmatched junction bases: 5. The data were obtained in a study of cytomegalovirus exposure and HLA in healthy donors. Study-wide context: Of about 400 genotyped donors, 70% to 85% clustered with self-reported Caucasian donors.

Study-level findings and limits: At a 0.05 false discovery rate, a later analysis found approximately 15,000 TCR beta sequences to be associated with HLA alleles. Published work reported that the classifier diagnosed cytomegalovirus status with high specificity and sensitivity. With later analysis, a missense DCLRE1C variant became linked to TCR beta V- and J-gene trimming.

Primers: 60 Vbeta forward and 13 Jbeta reverse. Produced via immunoSEQ multiplex PCR; TCRdb's table is partial and in-frame only. Reported are 96,000 or so clones; the ten largest clones contain roughly 3%. Sequencing was done on a sample of PBMCs. The chain employs TRBV6-5 and TRBJ2-1; the match to TRBD1 covers 10 bases. This clonotype was obtained from a woman in her 30s in good health and CMV-seronegative. The CDR3 DNA is TGTGCCAGCAGAATCGGACAGGGGGACTACAATGAGCAGTTCTTC. This codes for CASRIGQGDYNEQFF.